This T cell receptor beta chain was observed in a study of shared clonotypes between healthy human individuals. Overall study: A couple of women and a few men aged 18 to 49 made up the donors.

Germline CDR1 reads MNHEY; CDR2 reads SMNVEV (reference sequence). The CDR3 covers 14 residues. Trimming removed 5 bases from V and 6 bases from J, with 16 bases in between. Replicate PCRs from sorted subsets contained around 200 ng DNA, which is tens of thousands of T cell genomes. Produced via immunoSEQ multiplex PCR; TCRdb's table is partial and in-frame only. The repertoire holds roughly 720,000 clones, with roughly 87% as singletons. The receptor was derived from a man aged 18 to 30 in good health. Some clones in this sample may be carry-over from other donors' samples. The genes are TRBV27 and TRBJ2-5; D uncertain. Sequencing was performed on memory CD8+ T cells from PBMCs. Subset noted: CD45RO+ cells pooled with CCR7-negative TemRA cells. The CDR3 nucleotides are TGTGCCAGCAGTAACGGACGACGCGGACAGACCCAGTACTTC. Encoded protein: CASSNGRRGQTQYF.